These T cell receptor beta chains were read from a single sample in a study of T-cell reconstitution after alpha-beta-depleted transplantation in children. TCRdb fed the PCR reads into MiXCR, producing one record per CDR3 protein. Here the sample spans about 78,000 distinct CDR3 sequences, 14% being singletons. The specimen comprised PBMCs, mostly from graft donor cells, sampled 180 days after TCRalphabeta/CD19-depleted stem cell transplant. The receptors come from a male patient aged 2-15 years who had a stem cell transplant for acute lymphoblastic leukemia, so the T cells may come from the graft donor. CDR3s include the opening cysteine and the closing phenylalanine or tryptophan. D genes are given only for firm matches. Only part of the rows carry a size: once, few, many, or a class if the clone is expanded.

D	V	J	size	CDR3	DNA
TRBD2	TRBV10-3	TRBJ2-5	.	CAISESGGRGETQYF	TGTGCCATCAGTGAAAGTGGCGGGAGGGGAGAGACCCAGTACTTC
.	TRBV25-1	TRBJ1-2	few	CASSDYRVLPHGYTF	TGTGCCAGCAGTGATTATAGGGTCCTCCCGCATGGCTACACCTTC
TRBD1	TRBV29-1	TRBJ2-7	many	CSGTGASSYEQYF	TGCAGCGGCACAGGGGCAAGCTCCTACGAGCAGTACTTC
.	TRBV20-1	TRBJ2-1	few	CSARATTNEQFF	TGCAGTGCGCGGGCCACGACGAATGAGCAGTTCTTC
.	TRBV5-1	TRBJ2-7	.	CASSLEGGTSYEQYF	TGCGCCAGCAGCTTGGAAGGCGGGACCTCCTACGAGCAGTACTTC
.	TRBV7-2	TRBJ2-3	many	CASSHQRLGRTDTQYF	TGTGCCAGCAGCCACCAACGACTAGGGCGCACAGATACGCAGTATTTT
TRBD2	TRBV6-4	TRBJ2-1	.	CASSETSGGPYNEQFF	TGTGCCAGCAGTGAAACTAGCGGGGGCCCCTACAATGAGCAGTTCTTC
.	TRBV20-1	TRBJ2-3	many	CSAIIRADTQYF	TGCAGTGCGATTATCAGGGCTGATACGCAGTATTTT
.	TRBV12-3/TRBV12-4	TRBJ2-7	few	CASSLQPTGEQYF	TGTGCCAGCAGTTTACAGCCTACTGGCGAGCAGTACTTC
TRBD1	TRBV5-3	TRBJ1-1	.	CARSFGDRGLDTEAFF	TGTGCCAGAAGCTTTGGGGACAGGGGCTTGGACACTGAAGCTTTCTTT
.	TRBV6-2/TRBV6-3	TRBJ2-1	few	CASPRRYNEQFF	TGTGCCAGCCCCAGGCGCTACAATGAGCAGTTCTTC
.	TRBV20-1	TRBJ2-4	few	CSAALVLAKNIQYF	TGCAGTGCTGCATTGGTACTAGCCAAAAACATTCAGTACTTC
.	TRBV7-3	TRBJ1-1	few	CASSLTAGMNTEAFF	TGTGCCAGCAGCTTAACGGCAGGGATGAACACTGAAGCTTTCTTT
.	TRBV7-2	TRBJ2-3	.	CASSSSGADTQYF	TGTGCCAGCAGCTCGTCGGGCGCAGATACGCAGTATTTT
.	TRBV20-1	TRBJ1-2	many	CSARVGNFNYGYTF	TGCAGTGCTAGAGTTGGCAATTTCAACTATGGCTACACCTTC
.	TRBV20-1	TRBJ1-4	.	CSARGGGEKLFF	TGCAGTGCTAGAGGAGGAGGTGAAAAACTGTTTTTT
.	TRBV24-1	TRBJ2-7	few	CATSDLNGEQYF	TGTGCCACCAGTGATTTGAACGGCGAGCAGTACTTC
.	TRBV7-6	TRBJ1-6	many	CASSLVGGSYNSPLHF	TGTGCCAGCAGCTTAGTAGGAGGCTCCTATAATTCACCCCTCCACTTT
TRBD1	TRBV7-9	TRBJ2-3	.	CASSVSGGKADTQYF	TGTGCCAGCAGCGTCTCAGGGGGCAAGGCAGATACGCAGTATTTT
.	TRBV28	TRBJ1-6	.	CASSSVGLPLHF	TGTGCCAGCAGTTCGGTAGGGCTGCCCCTCCACTTT
.	TRBV10-3	TRBJ1-2	.	CAIGPTGYGYTF	TGTGCCATCGGCCCGACTGGCTATGGCTACACCTTC
TRBD2	TRBV6-1	TRBJ2-1	.	CSSSPAGGPYNEQFF	TGTTCCAGCAGCCCGGCGGGGGGGCCCTACAATGAGCAGTTCTTC
.	TRBV10-3	TRBJ2-5	many	CAIRAGTFQETQYF	TGTGCCATCAGGGCCGGGACCTTTCAAGAGACCCAGTACTTC